Listed below are T cell receptor beta chains from one sample, sequenced in a study of PD-L1 blockade in urothelial cancer. The repertoire was sequenced with immunoSEQ multiplex PCR; TCRdb's copy has only in-frame clones and lacks some. Among about 29,000 clones listed, 80% to 90% were seen once. The sequencing here drew on PBMCs, taken around atezolizumab (anti-PD-L1) treatment. All receptors derive from a man aged 45-65 years with urothelial cancer. Both conserved end residues are part of each CDR3. The order of the fields is V gene, CDR3 length, J gene, clone size, D gene, CDR3 protein, CDR3 DNA. The D gene is left open where the match is weak. Part of the rows lack a size; the others show once, few, many or a class for expanded clones.

TRBV7-2,14,TRBJ1-1,NA,TRBD1,CASTPGQGNTEAFF,TGTGCCAGCACCCCGGGACAGGGGAACACTGAAGCTTTCTTT
TRBV6-5,15,TRBJ2-7,NA,NA,CASSLLRGLGAEQYF,TGTGCCAGCAGTCTGCTCAGGGGCTTAGGGGCCGAGCAGTACTTC
TRBV27,13,TRBJ1-5,NA,NA,CASRADKNQPQHF,TGTGCCAGCAGGGCAGATAAGAATCAGCCCCAGCATTTT
TRBV6-5,15,TRBJ2-1,NA,TRBD1,CASSPDRATYNEQFF,TGTGCCAGCAGTCCGGACAGGGCGACGTACAATGAGCAGTTCTTC
TRBV25-1,13,TRBJ2-7,NA,TRBD1,CASSHRGAYEQYF,TGTGCCAGCAGTCACAGGGGGGCCTACGAGCAGTACTTC
TRBV9,15,TRBJ2-7,NA,TRBD1,CASSVATGVGYEQYF,TGTGCCAGCAGCGTAGCGACAGGGGTGGGCTACGAGCAGTACTTC
TRBV2,10,TRBJ1-1,once,NA,CASGGLEAFF,TGTGCCAGCGGTGGACTTGAAGCTTTCTTT
TRBV10-2,14,TRBJ2-7,NA,TRBD1,CASNRQGAFYEQYF,TGCGCCAGCAACCGACAGGGGGCGTTCTACGAGCAGTACTTC
TRBV30,17,TRBJ1-4,NA,NA,CAWSADPGRGINEKLFF,TGTGCCTGGAGTGCCGACCCGGGAAGGGGGATTAATGAAAAACTGTTTTTT
TRBV13,18,TRBJ2-1,NA,NA,CASSLRRGGGHSYNEQFF,TGTGCCAGCAGCCTTAGGCGCGGCGGGGGACACTCCTACAATGAGCAGTTCTTC
TRBV10-3,15,TRBJ1-5,NA,NA,CAISESEFGNQPQHF,TGTGCCATCAGTGAGTCGGAGTTCGGCAATCAGCCCCAGCATTTT
TRBV28,14,TRBJ1-1,NA,TRBD1,CASSFAGGNTEAFF,TGTGCCAGCAGTTTTGCAGGGGGGAACACTGAAGCTTTCTTT
TRBV5-1,15,TRBJ2-1,NA,NA,CASSLSGGAYNEQFF,TGCGCCAGCAGCTTGAGTGGCGGGGCCTACAATGAGCAGTTCTTC
TRBV27,15,TRBJ2-7,NA,NA,CASTPAGGPSYEQYF,TGTGCCAGCACTCCGGCCGGGGGGCCTTCCTACGAGCAGTACTTC
TRBV6-5,12,TRBJ1-2,NA,NA,CASTEGVYGYTF,TGTGCCAGCACGGAGGGCGTCTATGGCTACACCTTC
TRBV21-1,20,TRBJ2-1,NA,NA,CASSKVKNRGPSLSYNEQFF,TGTGCCAGCAGCAAAGTGAAGAACAGGGGGCCAAGTTTGTCCTACAATGAGCAGTTCTTC
TRBV15,16,TRBJ2-7,once,TRBD1,CATSRDKGTGAYEQYF,TGTGCCACCAGCAGAGATAAGGGGACAGGGGCCTACGAGCAGTACTTC
TRBV7-2,15,TRBJ2-1,NA,TRBD2,CASSLGSGGIEEQFF,TGTGCCAGCAGCTTAGGTAGCGGGGGGATCGAGGAGCAGTTCTTC
TRBV6-1,14,TRBJ1-2,NA,TRBD1,CASTPDRGYYGYTF,TGTGCCAGCACCCCGGACAGGGGCTACTATGGCTACACCTTC
TRBV4-3,13,TRBJ2-3,few,TRBD1,CASSRYRGDTQYF,TGCGCCAGCAGCAGGTACAGGGGAGATACGCAGTATTTT
TRBV2,13,TRBJ2-3,NA,NA,CASRGGNTDTQYF,TGTGCCAGCAGGGGGGGAAACACAGATACGCAGTATTTT
TRBV10-3,15,TRBJ2-5,NA,TRBD2,CAISEILAEEETQYF,TGTGCCATCAGTGAGATACTAGCGGAAGAAGAGACCCAGTACTTC
TRBV19,18,TRBJ2-2,NA,TRBD2,CASSIERLAGGSAGELFF,TGTGCCAGTAGTATAGAAAGGCTAGCGGGAGGATCGGCCGGGGAGCTGTTTTTT
TRBV21-1,15,TRBJ2-3,NA,NA,CASLGLAGVSDTQYF,TGTGCCAGCTTGGGACTAGCGGGAGTGTCAGATACGCAGTATTTT
TRBV6-4,15,TRBJ2-3,once,TRBD2,CASSESGAYTDTQYF,TGTGCCAGCAGTGAGAGCGGGGCCTACACAGATACGCAGTATTTT
TRBV27,15,TRBJ2-1,NA,TRBD2,CASRLGTSFYNEQFF,TGTGCCAGCAGACTTGGGACTAGTTTCTACAATGAGCAGTTCTTC
TRBV5-4,17,TRBJ2-6,NA,NA,CASSLGGIYSGANVLTF,TGTGCCAGCAGCCTTGGGGGGATCTACTCTGGGGCCAACGTCCTGACTTTC
TRBV28,12,TRBJ1-5,NA,NA,CASSSRNQPQHF,TGTGCCAGCAGTTCCAGAAATCAGCCCCAGCATTTT
TRBV5-4,14,TRBJ1-1,NA,NA,CASSLDRRETEAFF,TGTGCCAGCAGCTTGGACCGGAGGGAGACTGAAGCTTTCTTT
TRBV28,14,TRBJ2-4,NA,NA,CASQETGTKNIQYF,TGTGCCAGCCAGGAAACAGGGACCAAAAACATTCAGTACTTC
TRBV15,14,TRBJ2-5,once,NA,CATSRDRAQETQYF,TGTGCCACCAGCAGAGACAGGGCCCAAGAGACCCAGTACTTC
TRBV28,17,TRBJ2-7,NA,TRBD2,CASSLLAGGLTPREQYF,TGTGCCAGCAGTTTACTAGCGGGAGGCCTCACCCCACGGGAGCAGTACTTC
TRBV27,14,TRBJ2-7,few,NA,CASSLYRGGYEQYF,TGTGCCAGCAGTTTATACCGGGGAGGCTACGAGCAGTACTTC
TRBV7-6,21,TRBJ2-3,NA,TRBD2,CASSSRSRELAGPTFTDTQYF,TGTGCCAGCAGCTCGCGTTCCCGGGAACTAGCGGGACCCACTTTCACAGATACGCAGTATTTT
TRBV29-1,11,TRBJ2-4,NA,NA,CSVEAFTGRYF,TGCAGCGTTGAAGCTTTCACAGGCAGGTACTTC
TRBV6-5,14,TRBJ2-4,NA,TRBD1,CASSAQGDKNIQYF,TGTGCCAGCAGTGCTCAGGGGGACAAAAACATTCAGTACTTC
TRBV7-2,12,TRBJ2-1,once,NA,CASRLEPNEQFF,TGTGCCAGCCGCCTTGAGCCCAATGAGCAGTTCTTC
TRBV4-1,16,TRBJ1-5,once,TRBD1,CASSPAGTGANQPQHF,TGCGCCAGCAGTCCTGCCGGGACAGGGGCGAATCAGCCCCAGCATTTT
TRBV30,17,TRBJ2-1,medium-sized,TRBD2,CAWSVGGGRVSYNEQFF,TGTGCCTGGAGTGTCGGTGGCGGGAGGGTCTCCTACAATGAGCAGTTCTTC
TRBV6-5,13,TRBJ2-2,NA,NA,CASRLTGFGELFF,TGTGCCAGCAGGCTAACAGGGTTTGGGGAGCTGTTTTTT
TRBV5-1,14,TRBJ1-1,NA,NA,CASSHGQANTEAFF,TGCGCCAGCAGCCATGGACAAGCGAACACTGAAGCTTTCTTT
TRBV5-1,14,TRBJ2-3,NA,NA,CASSPGTPTDTQYF,TGCGCCAGCAGCCCCGGGACTCCTACAGATACGCAGTATTTT
TRBV6-1,14,TRBJ2-3,NA,NA,CASTPRVATDTQYF,TGTGCCAGCACCCCCCGTGTGGCCACAGATACGCAGTATTTT
TRBV7-9,16,TRBJ1-1,NA,NA,CATYNDGGRMNTEAFF,TGTGCCACCTACAATGATGGGGGCCGAATGAACACTGAAGCTTTCTTT
TRBV29-1,14,TRBJ2-2,NA,TRBD2,CSVPGLANTGELFF,TGCAGCGTTCCGGGACTAGCGAACACCGGGGAGCTGTTTTTT
TRBV30,15,TRBJ2-1,NA,TRBD2,CAWSSGVSSYNEQFF,TGTGCCTGGAGTAGCGGGGTAAGCTCCTACAATGAGCAGTTCTTC
TRBV27,18,TRBJ1-2,NA,NA,CASSPTTGLARQFYGYTF,TGTGCCAGCAGCCCTACCACAGGGCTTGCCAGACAATTCTATGGCTACACCTTC
TRBV4-3,17,TRBJ2-7,few,NA,CASSQDLVGGTTYEQYF,TGCGCCAGCAGCCAAGACCTAGTGGGCGGGACGACCTACGAGCAGTACTTC
TRBV9,13,TRBJ2-7,NA,TRBD2,CASSAGAGLEQYF,TGTGCCAGCAGCGCGGGAGCGGGGCTCGAGCAGTACTTC
TRBV7-3,14,TRBJ2-1,NA,NA,CASSSYRDSDEQFF,TGTGCCAGCAGCTCCTACCGCGACAGTGATGAGCAGTTCTTC
TRBV7-2,15,TRBJ2-7,NA,TRBD1,CASSPDRGILYEQYF,TGTGCCAGCAGCCCGGACAGGGGGATCCTCTACGAGCAGTACTTC
TRBV10-3,16,TRBJ2-2,NA,NA,CAITRGSGVGTGELFF,TGTGCCATCACCCGAGGGTCAGGGGTCGGCACCGGGGAGCTGTTTTTT
TRBV27,15,TRBJ1-2,once,TRBD1,CASSLKRGRLYGYTF,TGTGCCAGCAGTTTAAAGAGGGGGCGCCTCTATGGCTACACCTTC
TRBV6-5,15,TRBJ1-5,NA,TRBD1,CASRRGQGPAQPQHF,TGTGCCAGCAGAAGGGGACAGGGGCCGGCCCAGCCCCAGCATTTT
TRBV27,12,TRBJ1-4,NA,NA,CASSFGGEKLFF,TGTGCCAGCAGTTTCGGCGGTGAAAAACTGTTTTTT
TRBV19,19,TRBJ1-1,NA,NA,CASSDAPLREANLNTEAFF,TGTGCCAGTAGTGATGCCCCACTCCGGGAGGCTAATTTGAACACTGAAGCTTTCTTT
TRBV5-4,13,TRBJ2-5,NA,NA,CASSSAPGETQYF,TGTGCCAGCAGCTCGGCCCCGGGGGAGACCCAGTACTTC
TRBV5-4,16,TRBJ2-7,NA,NA,CASSLYIGAQGDEQYF,TGTGCCAGCAGCTTGTATATCGGCGCCCAGGGCGACGAGCAGTACTTC
TRBV5-6,16,TRBJ2-5,NA,TRBD2,CASSLSSGSSGETQYF,TGTGCCAGCAGCTTGTCTAGCGGGAGCTCGGGAGAGACCCAGTACTTC